The 10 T cell receptor beta chains reported below all come from one sample, sequenced in a study of shared clonotypes between healthy human individuals. Clones were sequenced by immunoSEQ multiplex PCR, and TCRdb holds only the in-frame ones, with some missing. This table holds some 2 million clones, approximately 95% found once. Material for sequencing was naive CD4+ T cells sorted from blood. The subset is: CD45RA+ positively selected. Receptors were obtained from a man younger than 35 in good health.

This chain uses TRBV7-2 with TRBJ1-4; no definite D call. The CDR3 is 16 amino acids. Germline V CDR1 and CDR2: SGHTA, FQGNSA. V lost 0 bases, J lost 0 bases, and 8 bases lay in between. This chain's CDR3 is CASSLAVWTTNEKLFF. CDR3 bases: TGTGCCAGCAGCTTAGCGGTATGGACAACTAATGAAAAACTGTTTTTT.

The chain is built from TRBV11-3 and TRBJ2-2, with 7 nucleotides matching TRBD1. The CDR3 has 15 amino acids. Germline V gene sequence: CDR1 SGHNT, CDR2 YENEEA. The V and J ends lost 5 bases and 0 bases, in that order; junction bases with no gene match: 3. The CDR3 DNA sequence: TGTGCCAGCAGCCGACAGGGCCCGAACACCGGGGAGCTGTTTTTT. Translation: CASSRQGPNTGELFF.

The chain is built from TRBV18 and TRBJ1-6, with a weak D call TRBD1 (6 bases). The CDR3 consists of 18 residues. Germline values: CDR1 KGHSH, CDR2 LQKENI. V was pared by 2 bases and J by 7 bases, with 21 bases between. CDR3 sequence: CASSPISTSTGQNSPLHF. The CDR3 nucleotides are TGTGCCAGCTCACCAATCTCTACTTCGACAGGCCAAAATTCACCCCTCCACTTT.

The chain is built from TRBV6-1 and TRBJ2-1, with 12 bases identical to TRBD2. Losses at the gene ends were 3 bases for V and 9 bases for J; bases not matched to a gene: 6. The V gene's germline CDR1 is MNHNS and CDR2 SASEGT. This CDR3 is 15 amino acids long. CDR3 nucleotides: TGTGCCAGCAGTGAGTTCTCTAGCGGGAGGGGTGAGCAGTTCTTC. Its protein product is CASSEFSSGRGEQFF.

This clone was observed once. The V gene is TRBV4-2, the J gene TRBJ2-5, with 8 bases that match TRBD2. The CDR3 is 16 residues long. V trimming: 0 bases; J trimming: 4 bases; junction bases outside the gene matches: 7. Germline V gives CDR1 LGHNA, CDR2 YNFKEQ. In DNA form, the CDR3 reads TGTGCCAGCAGCCAAGAGCGGGGGGCCGCCTCAGAGACCCAGTACTTC. Its protein is CASSQERGAASETQYF.

In its sample, this clone was seen once. The rearrangement uses TRBV7-8 and TRBJ2-4; 13 positions match TRBD2. Germline loops: CDR1 SGHVS, CDR2 FQNEAQ. The V gene end was trimmed by 4 bases and the J gene end by 1 base; junction bases not matched to a gene: 10. The CDR3 has 19 residues. The CDR3 reads CASSSDSGTSGVAKNIQYF. CDR3 DNA sequence: TGTGCCAGCAGCTCGGACTCCGGGACTAGCGGGGTTGCCAAAAACATTCAGTACTTC. The variable domain in full, completed from reference TRBV7-8 and TRBJ2-4, reads GAGVSQSPRYKVAKRGQDVALRCDPISGHVSLFWYQQALGQGPEFLTYFQNEAQLDKSGLPSDRFFAERPEGSVSTLKIQRTQQEDSAVYLCASSSDSGTSGVAKNIQYFGAGTRLSVL.

J is TRBJ1-4 and V is TRBV6-5, with D possibly being TRBD1 (5 bases). Germline assignment: CDR1 MNHEY and CDR2 SVGAGI. Trimming removed 4 bases from V and 8 bases from J, with 11 bases in between. There are 13 residues in the CDR3. The chain's CDR3 is CASSWGFGEKLFF. The CDR3 DNA follows: TGTGCCAGCAGTTGGGGGTTTGGCGAAAAACTGTTTTTT.

This chain uses TRBV27 with TRBJ2-7; D is possibly TRBD1 (6 bases). The V end was cut by 5 bases, the J end by 3 bases, with 23 bases between. The V gene's germline CDR1 is MNHEY and CDR2 SMNVEV (reference sequence). The CDR3 spans 17 residues. CDR3: CASSKNTRQVRSYEQYF. CDR3 DNA: TGTGCCAGCAGTAAAAATACTAGACAGGTACGCAGCTACGAGCAGTACTTC.

The chain couples TRBV5-1 to TRBJ2-7; TRBD1 aligns across 7 bases. From germline, CDR1 is SGHRS and CDR2 YFSETQ. The length of the CDR3 is 15 residues. The V gene end was trimmed by 0 bases and the J gene end by 2 bases; junction bases not matched to a gene: 5. The CDR3 region is CASSLVGQSAYEQYF. The CDR3 bases are TGCGCCAGCAGCTTGGTGGGACAGTCCGCCTACGAGCAGTACTTC.

V usage is TRBV2 and J usage is TRBJ2-7; tentative D call: TRBD1 (5 bases). This CDR3 spans 13 amino acids. V was shortened by 7 bases and J by 3 bases, with 13 bases between the two germline ends. Germline assignment: CDR1 SNHLY and CDR2 FYNNEI. CDR3: CASIRELGYEQYF. The CDR3 DNA sequence: TGTGCCAGCATCAGGGAATTGGGCTACGAGCAGTACTTC.